This is a list of T cell receptor beta chains from one sample in a study of shared clonotypes between healthy human individuals. Generated by immunoSEQ multiplex PCR, the TCRdb table keeps only in-frame clones and is missing some. The table has some 2.1 million clones, 95% seen once; the top ten hold 0.1% to 0.15%. The sample consisted of naive CD4+ T cells sorted from blood. These receptors were obtained from a man younger than 35 in good health. CDR3s leave out the opening cysteine and the closing phenylalanine or tryptophan. The order of the fields is clone size, J gene, V gene, CDR3 protein. A row's size may be missing; if present it is once, few, many or a size class.

>NA|TRBJ1-6|TRBV6-1
ASSADRGSPLH
>once|TRBJ2-1|TRBV5-1
ASSTRPGPSTTNEQF
>NA|TRBJ2-7|TRBV7-2
ASSLRGPSYEQY
>NA|TRBJ1-5|TRBV2
ASSEDRTNQPQH
>NA|TRBJ2-1|TRBV5-5
ASSYQGYNEQF
>NA|TRBJ2-6|TRBV28
ASSRDSSSGANVLT
>NA|TRBJ2-7|TRBV5-1
ASSLGSSSSYEQY
>NA|TRBJ2-1|TRBV18
ATHAGVVDNEQF
>NA|TRBJ2-2|TRBV28
ASGSAVRATGELF
>NA|TRBJ2-1|TRBV7-3
ASSKGRYNEQF
>NA|TRBJ2-3|TRBV5-5
ASRNSLVGLAGRADTQY
>NA|TRBJ1-3|TRBV4-1
ASSQVDRGGNTIY
>NA|TRBJ2-7|TRBV6-4
ASRVSSSGNYEQY
>NA|TRBJ1-6|TRBV6-1
ASREQGSYNSPLH
>NA|TRBJ2-2|TRBV7-9
ASSSNLVAGELF
>once|TRBJ2-2|TRBV5-1
ASSLAGWNTGELF
>once|TRBJ2-5|TRBV15
ATSRDIAGTYQETQY
>NA|TRBJ2-7|TRBV6-1
ASRRQGMGYEQY
>NA|TRBJ1-1|TRBV13
ASSLRTDAFEAF
>NA|TRBJ2-7|TRBV19
ASSPRTGVGGNEQY
>NA|TRBJ1-5|TRBV28
ASRAPNQPQH
>NA|TRBJ1-5|TRBV5-3
ARSLDFPALYSNQPQH
>NA|TRBJ1-1|TRBV7-9
ASSSTGTPEAF
>NA|TRBJ2-3|TRBV27
ASSRTTRLTVYTDTQY
>NA|TRBJ2-7|TRBV12-2
ASRLALDRD
>NA|TRBJ1-3|TRBV28
ASTQGTGGNTIY
>NA|TRBJ2-5|TRBV28
ASSFLRGGSETQY
>NA|TRBJ1-2|TRBV6-1
ASSEADANYGYT
>NA|TRBJ2-2|TRBV30
AWRVGGRMNTGELF
>NA|TRBJ1-2|TRBV9
ASSVDLRDRGNYGYT
>NA|TRBJ2-3|TRBV5-1
ASTTSGYSDTQY
>NA|TRBJ2-5|TRBV7-2
ASSLNLGAGTQY
>NA|TRBJ2-7|TRBV5-4
ASSLDRVGYEQY
>NA|TRBJ2-3|TRBV25-1
ASSESRAQDTQY
>NA|TRBJ2-4|TRBV27
ASSLQVGGKNIQY
>once|TRBJ1-4|TRBV29-1
SVAGWDEKLF
>NA|TRBJ1-2|TRBV20-1
SVSRDTGYT
>NA|TRBJ1-5|TRBV25-1
ASRAPGINQPQH
>NA|TRBJ1-2|TRBV29-1
SVEYAGGGFGYT
>once|TRBJ2-3|TRBV5-4
ASSSPSRSTDTQY
>once|TRBJ1-1|TRBV29-1
SVKGRQGRAEAF
>once|TRBJ2-3|TRBV30
AWDLGSTDTQY
>NA|TRBJ2-7|TRBV11-2
ASSLRQVSYEQY
>NA|TRBJ2-1|TRBV30
AWSETSRSYNEQF
>NA|TRBJ2-7|TRBV7-9
ASSLARYEQY
>NA|TRBJ1-1|TRBV6-5
ASSYSTSGLYTEAF
>NA|TRBJ2-2|TRBV9
ASSVDGRDTGELF
>NA|TRBJ1-6|TRBV30
AWSSDLYNSPLH
>NA|TRBJ2-2|TRBV30
AWSPQTRTGELF
>NA|TRBJ2-5|TRBV30
AWSIRTGTGQTQY
>NA|TRBJ2-1|TRBV30
AWSVLFGESSYNEQF
>NA|TRBJ2-2|TRBV9
ASSVGPTSTGELF
>NA|TRBJ2-1|TRBV15
ATSRDDEQF